The 21 T cell receptor beta chains in this list originate from one sample, sequenced in a study of blood T cell repertoires in COVID-19. Sequencing was performed with immunoSEQ multiplex PCR; in TCRdb, only in-frame clones are kept and a portion is missing. Of about 220,000 clones in the sample, roughly 84% were seen once. Sequencing was carried out using peripheral blood. Receptors were obtained from a man in his forties or fifties with active or convalescent COVID-19.

The V and J genes are TRBV19 and TRBJ1-1; D ambiguous. This CDR3 contains 13 residues. The germline CDR1 and CDR2 sequences are LNHDA and SQIVND (reference sequence). V gave up 3 bases and J gave up 6 bases, with 11 bases separating them. CDR3 sequence: CASSITRWAEAFF. The CDR3 DNA reads TGTGCCAGTAGTATTACGCGGTGGGCTGAAGCTTTCTTT.

The chain has TRBV27 and TRBJ1-1; D is perhaps TRBD1 (6 bases). V was trimmed by 2 bases and J by 1 base, leaving 8 bases between them. Germline CDR1 and CDR2: MNHEY and SMNVEV (reference sequence). The CDR3 is made up of 14 amino acids. The DNA for the CDR3 is TGTGCCAGCAGTTTACTACAGGGGAACACTGAAGCTTTCTTT. This gives the protein CASSLLQGNTEAFF.

Only one count was recorded for this clone. In nucleotides, the CDR3 is TGTGCCAGCAGTTTATTAGGGGAAAGGGGGCCCGGCTATGGCTACACCTTC. Residues: CASSLLGERGPGYGYTF. The chain uses TRBV27 and TRBJ1-2, with 7 nucleotides matching TRBD1. Germline V gene data show CDR1 as MNHEY and CDR2 as SMNVEV (reference sequence). The trim removed 1 base at V and 4 bases at J, leaving 12 bases unmatched. CDR3 length: 17 amino acids.

This chain links TRBV25-1 with TRBJ1-4; 7 nucleotides line up with TRBD1. The CDR3 spans 15 residues. J lost 8 bases, V lost 5 bases, and 11 bases had no gene match. The germline gives CDR1 MGHDK, CDR2 SYGVNS. The CDR3: CASSSTGTLGEKLFF. In nucleotides, the CDR3 is TGTGCCAGCAGTTCGACAGGGACCCTCGGGGAAAAACTGTTTTTT.

J is TRBJ2-7 and V is TRBV2, with 9 bases identical to TRBD1. V trimming: 8 bases; J trimming: 6 bases; junction bases outside the gene matches: 11. The germline V gene encodes CDR1 SNHLY and CDR2 FYNNEI. This CDR3 has 14 amino acids. The DNA for the CDR3 is TGTGCCAGCCAGACAGACAGGGGGTTGAGCGAGCAGTACTTC. Translated: CASQTDRGLSEQYF. Full variable domain (outside the CDR3, taken from reference TRBV2 and TRBJ2-7): EPEVTQTPSHQVTQMGQEVILRCVPISNHLYFYWYRQILGQKVEFLVSFYNNEISEKSEIFDDQFSVERPDGSNFTLKIRSTKLEDSAMYFCASQTDRGLSEQYFGPGTRLTVT.

In regard to this clone: In the same sample, other DNA sequences code for this CDR3. The CDR3 loop is CASSPLGGNTEAFF. DNA for the CDR3: TGTGCCAGCTCACCGCTCGGCGGGAACACTGAAGCTTTCTTT. The chain recombines TRBV18 with TRBJ1-1; no firm D call. V was clipped by 3 bases and J by 1 base, with 9 bases between them. CDR3 length equals 14 residues. Germline lookup yields CDR1 KGHSH and CDR2 LQKENI.

CDR3 sequence (DNA): TGCGCCAGCAGCTTGGTCCGATCGGGCTATGGCTACACCTTC. Translating it yields CASSLVRSGYGYTF. The gene calls are TRBV5-1 and TRBJ1-2; the D is unclear. Germline V gene data show CDR1 as SGHRS and CDR2 as YFSETQ. V lost 0 bases and J lost 4, with 10 bases in between. This CDR3 region has 14 residues.

This clone was observed a handful of times. This chain connects TRBV14 to TRBJ2-3; D may be TRBD1 (6 bases). Trimming took 6 bases from V and 4 from J, leaving 11 bases between them. The CDR3 covers 13 residues. Germline V gives CDR1 SGHDN, CDR2 FVKESK. CDR3 sequence: CASRLGGADTQYF. CDR3 DNA sequence: TGTGCCAGCAGGTTAGGGGGAGCAGATACGCAGTATTTT.

The genes are TRBV5-1 and TRBJ1-1; weak D call: TRBD1 (6 bases). The CDR3 spans 15 residues. Germline V CDR1 and CDR2: SGHRS, YFSETQ. Trimming removed 2 bases from V and 0 bases from J, with 11 bases in between. DNA for the CDR3: TGCGCCAGCAGCTTAGGACAGAATTTGAACACTGAAGCTTTCTTT. Translating gives CASSLGQNLNTEAFF.

This chain links TRBV27 with TRBJ2-2; 16 nucleotides align to TRBD2. CDR3 length: 13 amino acids. The germline gives CDR1 MNHEY, CDR2 SMNVEV (reference sequence). The V segment lost 8 bases and the J segment 13 bases; nucleotides outside the gene matches: 4. The CDR3 loop reads CASGTSGRGALFF. CDR3 coding DNA: TGTGCCAGCGGGACTAGCGGGAGGGGCGCGCTGTTTTTT.

V is TRBV5-1 and J is TRBJ2-3, with 8 positions matching TRBD2. CDR3 size: 16 residues. CDR1 is SGHRS, CDR2 YFSETQ, per germline. V trimming: 2 bases; J trimming: 0 bases; junction bases outside the gene matches: 5. The CDR3 nucleotides are TGCGCCAGCAGCTTAAATGGCGGGGGGAGCACAGATACGCAGTATTTT. Translation: CASSLNGGGSTDTQYF.

The genes are TRBV28 and TRBJ2-3, with D perhaps TRBD2 (5 bases). The CDR3 loop spans 15 amino acids. Deletions cut 10 bases from V and 1 base from J, with 18 bases between. The germline V gene encodes CDR1 MDHEN and CDR2 SYDVKM. The CDR3 sequence: CATANEGWGTDTQYF. CDR3 sequence (DNA): TGTGCCACCGCGAACGAGGGCTGGGGCACAGATACGCAGTATTTT.

This clone was picked up a small number of times. This chain links TRBV19 with TRBJ1-1, with 10 bases identical to TRBD1. V dropped 5 bases and J dropped 2; count of bases not matched to a gene: 8. CDR1 LNHDA and CDR2 SQIVND come from the germline V gene (reference sequence). The CDR3 covers 16 residues. Here the CDR3 DNA reads TGTGCCAGTAGTCGACGGACAGGGGGGTTAAACACTGAAGCTTTCTTT. Protein sequence: CASSRRTGGLNTEAFF.

The chain combines TRBV14 with TRBJ2-1, with TRBD2 matching 10 bases. J was trimmed by 8 bases and V by 4 bases; bases with no gene match: 26. This CDR3 has 21 residues. Germline V gene lookup returns CDR1 SGHDN and CDR2 FVKESK. The DNA of the CDR3 is TGTGCCAGCAGCCCGATAAACTACACCAGCGGGGGGGGAGGGGCCCCCTATGAGCAGTTCTTC. This translates into CASSPINYTSGGGGAPYEQFF.

This chain joins TRBV10-2 and TRBJ2-1; D is perhaps TRBD1 (6 bases). Germline CDR1 WSHSY, CDR2 SAAADI. V lost 5 bases and J lost 3, with 14 bases in between. The CDR3 has 15 residues. The CDR3 is CASSIMGQVYNEQFF. The CDR3 bases are TGCGCCAGCAGTATTATGGGACAAGTCTACAATGAGCAGTTCTTC.

This sequence joins TRBV29-1 and TRBJ2-7; D unresolved. This CDR3 comprises 13 residues. V was trimmed by 3 bases and J by 3 bases, leaving 12 bases between them. Germline assignment: CDR1 SQVTM and CDR2 ANQGSEA. The CDR3 region has the DNA TGCAGCGTTGAGGGCACACCCCTCTACGAGCAGTACTTC. Protein: CSVEGTPLYEQYF.

This sequence joins TRBV28 and TRBJ1-1; TRBD1 matches 8 bases. CDR3 length: 14 residues. Germline assignment: CDR1 MDHEN and CDR2 SYDVKM. V trimming: 5 bases; J trimming: 5 bases; junction bases outside the gene matches: 7. DNA for the CDR3: TGTGCCAGCAGTCTACAGGGGGTGGAGACTGAAGCTTTCTTT. Its translation: CASSLQGVETEAFF. The whole variable domain, remainder taken from reference TRBV28 and TRBJ1-1, is DVKVTQSSRYLVKRTGEKVFLECVQDMDHENMFWYRQDPGLGLRLIYFSYDVKMKEKGDIPEGYSVSREKKERFSLILESASTNQTSMYLCASSLQGVETEAFFGQGTRLTVV.

The genes are TRBV5-1 and TRBJ1-6; 12 bases line up with TRBD1. The germline V gene encodes CDR1 SGHRS and CDR2 YFSETQ. This CDR3 is 17 amino acids long. V shed 3 bases, J shed 10 bases, and the junction held 11 bases outside the gene matches. For the CDR3, the DNA is TGCGCCAGCAGCTCGGGACAGGGGGCATCTCTGGGATCACCCCTCCACTTT. It specifies CASSSGQGASLGSPLHF.

This sequence joins TRBV10-3 and TRBJ2-3, with 7 bases fitting TRBD1. Germline V lookup: CDR1 ENHRY, CDR2 SYGVKD. This CDR3 has 14 residues. V was pared by 6 bases and J by 4 bases, with 7 bases of the junction left unmatched. As DNA, the CDR3 is TGTGCCATCAGGGAAACAGGGGCGGCAGATACGCAGTATTTT. Translating gives CAIRETGAADTQYF.

Only one count was recorded for this clone. The rearrangement joins TRBV2 to TRBJ2-1; 10 bases fit TRBD2. Unmatched junction bases numbered 11, after V lost 5 bases and J lost 7 bases. This CDR3 is 16 amino acids long. Germline V gene data show CDR1 as SNHLY and CDR2 as FYNNEI. This chain's CDR3 is CASSTGTSVFMNEQFF. The CDR3 nucleotides are TGTGCCAGCAGTACCGGGACTAGCGTGTTTATGAATGAGCAGTTCTTC.

In its sample, this clone was seen once. The chain couples TRBV5-1 to TRBJ1-1; 7 bases map to TRBD1. CDR3 length equals 14 residues. Unmatched junction bases numbered 3, after V lost 4 bases and J lost 0 bases. CDR1 and CDR2 from the germline V gene are SGHRS and YFSETQ. The CDR3 DNA is TGCGCCAGCAGCACCGGGACAGTGAACACTGAAGCTTTCTTT. This gives the protein CASSTGTVNTEAFF.